This is a list of T cell receptor beta chains from one sample in a study of OX40 agonist ivuxolimab in advanced cancers. Measured with immunoSEQ multiplex PCR; TCRdb has only the in-frame clones, and not every one. The sample carries around 88,000 clones, about 90% recorded once. Sequencing used CD4+ or CD8+ T cells sorted from blood, obtained in a trial of the OX40 agonist ivuxolimab. These receptors all stem from an adult with an advanced solid tumor such as melanoma, head and neck, liver or kidney cancer. The CDR3 runs from the conserved cysteine through the conserved F or W. The D gene is left open where the match is weak. Not all rows give a size; the values are once, few, many and, for expanded clones, a class.

CDR3 length	J gene	D gene	clone size	V gene	CDR3 DNA	CDR3 protein
14	TRBJ2-5	.	.	TRBV11-3	TGTGCCAGCAGCAACCAAGCCCGCCAAGCGACCCAGTACTTC	CASSNQARQATQYF
15	TRBJ1-5	.	.	TRBV6-5	TGTGCCAGCAGACTGGACAGTCACAGCAATCAGCCCCAGCATTTT	CASRLDSHSNQPQHF
16	TRBJ2-3	TRBD2	.	TRBV28	TGTGCCAGCAGTTTGCGTCCAGCGGGGGGCAAGGATACGCAGTATTTT	CASSLRPAGGKDTQYF
15	TRBJ2-3	.	.	TRBV5-4	TGTGCCAGCAGCCCCCGGGGTGGACGCACAGATACGCAGTATTTT	CASSPRGGRTDTQYF
16	TRBJ2-5	.	.	TRBV5-1	TGCGCCAGCAGCTTGGAGGTTAGCATCCCTCAAGAGACCCAGTACTTC	CASSLEVSIPQETQYF
15	TRBJ2-7	TRBD1	.	TRBV7-3	TGTGCCAGCAGCTCCCGGGACAGGGTCCCCGACGAGCAGTACTTC	CASSSRDRVPDEQYF
13	TRBJ2-7	.	once	TRBV5-6	TGTGCCAGCAGCCCCGACAGCTCCTACGAGCAGTACTTC	CASSPDSSYEQYF
14	TRBJ1-1	TRBD1	.	TRBV5-8	TGTGCCAGCAGCTTGGCCGGACAGGGTTCTGAAGCTTTCTTT	CASSLAGQGSEAFF
16	TRBJ2-2	TRBD1	.	TRBV18	TGTGCCAGCTCACCACCGCGACAGGGGAGCACCGGGGAGCTGTTTTTT	CASSPPRQGSTGELFF
16	TRBJ2-1	TRBD2	.	TRBV27	TGTGCCAGCAGCCTGGGAAGCGGGAGGGGGTCCAATGAGCAGTTCTTC	CASSLGSGRGSNEQFF